This TCR beta chain emerged from a study of CD8+ T cells in alopecia areata. Study as a whole: Once tofacitinib had been taken for 6 to 18 months, 6 months off drug followed.

The V gene lost 0 bases and the J gene lost 0 bases, with 15 bases spanning the gap. The CDR3 sequence is 17 residues long. This clone was counted only a few times. Antigen: not known. Study conclusions and caveats: An increase in clonality over normal scalp was evident in lesional scalp, especially alopecia totalis/universalis. Sequencing of scalp samples also includes resident alphabeta T cells from normal skin.

Using a FACSAria, the CD4+ and CD8+ T cells were sorted from the PBMCs. Reverse transcription of extracted RNA yielded cDNA, which provided the sequencing template. TCRdb's table, derived via immunoSEQ multiplex PCR, lists solely in-frame clones and lacks some. The data contain over 120,000 clones, about 60% of them singletons. V gene TRBV23-1 combines with J gene TRBJ2-7, with D possibly matching TRBD2 (6 bases). TRBV23-1 is filed as an ORF, its function uncertain. Sequenced here: CD4+ T cells sorted from blood, sampled at week 0. This TCR was sampled from a human donor with alopecia areata. CDR3 protein: CASSQSVRDSSSYEQYF. CDR3 DNA sequence: TGCGCCAGCAGTCAATCAGTAAGGGACTCGAGCTCCTACGAGCAGTACTTC.